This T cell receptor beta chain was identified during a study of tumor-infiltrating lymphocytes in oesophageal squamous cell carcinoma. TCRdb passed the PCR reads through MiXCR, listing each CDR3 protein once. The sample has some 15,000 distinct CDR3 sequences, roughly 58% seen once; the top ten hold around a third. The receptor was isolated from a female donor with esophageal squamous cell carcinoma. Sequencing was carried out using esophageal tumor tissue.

The CDR3 loop reads CASRSGGGDTQYF. CDR3 DNA sequence: TGTGCCAGCCGAAGCGGTGGGGGAGATACGCAGTATTTT. The V call is TRBV7-9, the J call TRBJ2-3; D could derive from TRBD1 or TRBD2 (5 bases each). The germline CDR1 and CDR2 sequences are SEHNR and FQNEAQ (reference sequence). V shed 8 bases and J shed 5 bases, with 14 bases lying between them. The length of the CDR3 is 13 residues.